This T cell receptor (beta chain) was identified during a study of T cell clonotyping in hematopoietic cell transplantation. General study points: Higher Inverse Simpson Index values in graft donor and pretransplant recipient predicted broader posttransplant TCR diversity. Few recipient clonotypes overlapped donors; over 95% were de novo at given depth.

The junction had 7 bases not matched to a gene; V was cut back by 8 bases and J by 2 bases. The CDR3 sequence is 14 residues long. Germline loops: CDR1 SNHLY, CDR2 FYNNEI. The method was immunoSEQ multiplex PCR; TCRdb's version includes in-frame clones alone and lacks a portion of them. Among approximately 75,000 clones listed, 94% were seen once. Notes on this clone: What it binds is not known.

The chain recombines TRBV2 with TRBJ1-2, with 8 nucleotides matching TRBD1. The sample consisted of peripheral blood mononuclear cells. The origin of this receptor is a man in his fifties or sixties in good health. Some clones in this sample may be carry-over from other donors' samples. This chain's CDR3 is CASLTGESNYGYTF. CDR3 nucleotides: TGTGCCAGCCTGACAGGGGAAAGCAACTATGGCTACACCTTC.